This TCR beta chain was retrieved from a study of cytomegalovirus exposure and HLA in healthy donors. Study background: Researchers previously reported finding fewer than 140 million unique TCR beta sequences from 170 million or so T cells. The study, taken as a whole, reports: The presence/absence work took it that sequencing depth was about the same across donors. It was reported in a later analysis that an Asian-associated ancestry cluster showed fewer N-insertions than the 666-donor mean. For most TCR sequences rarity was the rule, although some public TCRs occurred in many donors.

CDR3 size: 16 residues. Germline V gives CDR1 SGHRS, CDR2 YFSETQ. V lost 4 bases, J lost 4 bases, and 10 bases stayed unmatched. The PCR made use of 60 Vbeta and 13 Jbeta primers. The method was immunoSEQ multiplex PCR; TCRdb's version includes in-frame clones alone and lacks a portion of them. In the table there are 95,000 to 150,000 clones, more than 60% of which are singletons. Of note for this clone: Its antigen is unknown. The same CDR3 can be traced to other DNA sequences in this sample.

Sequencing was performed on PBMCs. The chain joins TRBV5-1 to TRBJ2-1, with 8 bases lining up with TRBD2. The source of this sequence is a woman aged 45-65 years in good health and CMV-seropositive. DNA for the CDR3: TGCGCCAGCAGCGCCTTTCTGGCGGGGGGTTACAATGAGCAGTTCTTC. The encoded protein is CASSAFLAGGYNEQFF.